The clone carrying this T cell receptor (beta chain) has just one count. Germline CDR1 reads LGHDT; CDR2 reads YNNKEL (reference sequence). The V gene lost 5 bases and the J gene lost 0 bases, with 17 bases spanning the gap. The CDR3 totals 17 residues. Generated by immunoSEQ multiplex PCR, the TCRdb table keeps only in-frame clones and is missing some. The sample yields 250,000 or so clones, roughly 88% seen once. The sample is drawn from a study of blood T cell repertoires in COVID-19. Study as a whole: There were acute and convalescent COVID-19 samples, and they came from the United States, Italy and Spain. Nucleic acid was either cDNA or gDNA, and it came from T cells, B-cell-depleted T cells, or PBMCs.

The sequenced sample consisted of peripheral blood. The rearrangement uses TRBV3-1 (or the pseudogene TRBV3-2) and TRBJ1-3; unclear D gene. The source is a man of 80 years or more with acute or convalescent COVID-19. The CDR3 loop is CASSVMGDFDSGNTIYF. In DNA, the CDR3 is TGTGCCAGCAGCGTAATGGGAGACTTTGACTCTGGAAACACCATATATTTT.